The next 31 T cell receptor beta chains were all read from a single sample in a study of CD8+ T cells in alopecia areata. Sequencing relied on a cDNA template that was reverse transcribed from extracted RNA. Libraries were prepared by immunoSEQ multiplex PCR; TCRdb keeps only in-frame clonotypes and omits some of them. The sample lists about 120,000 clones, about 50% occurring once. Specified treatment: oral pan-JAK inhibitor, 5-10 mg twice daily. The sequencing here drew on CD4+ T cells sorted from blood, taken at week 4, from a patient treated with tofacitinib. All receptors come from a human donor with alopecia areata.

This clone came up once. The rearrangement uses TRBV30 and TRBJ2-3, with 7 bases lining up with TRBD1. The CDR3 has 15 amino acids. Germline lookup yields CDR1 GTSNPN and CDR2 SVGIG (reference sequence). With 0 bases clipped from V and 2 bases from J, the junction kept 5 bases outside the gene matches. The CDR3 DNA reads TGTGCCTGGAGTGTCGGGGACAGAGTCACAGATACGCAGTATTTT. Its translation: CAWSVGDRVTDTQYF.

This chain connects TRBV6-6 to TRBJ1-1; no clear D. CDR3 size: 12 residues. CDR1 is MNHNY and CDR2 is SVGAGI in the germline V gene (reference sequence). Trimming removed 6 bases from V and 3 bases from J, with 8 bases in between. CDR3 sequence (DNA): TGTGCCAGCAGACGGCAGGACACTGAAGCTTTCTTT. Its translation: CASRRQDTEAFF.

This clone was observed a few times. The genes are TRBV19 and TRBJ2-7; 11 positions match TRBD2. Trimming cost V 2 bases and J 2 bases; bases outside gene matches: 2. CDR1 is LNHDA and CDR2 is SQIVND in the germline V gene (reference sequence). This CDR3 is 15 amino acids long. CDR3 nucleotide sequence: TGTGCCAGTAGTATAACTAGCGGGGGACCCTACGAGCAGTACTTC. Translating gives CASSITSGGPYEQYF.

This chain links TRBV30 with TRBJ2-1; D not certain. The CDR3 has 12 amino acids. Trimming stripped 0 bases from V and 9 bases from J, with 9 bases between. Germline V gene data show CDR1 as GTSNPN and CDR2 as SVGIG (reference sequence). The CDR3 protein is CAWSVTPVEQFF. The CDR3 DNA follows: TGTGCCTGGAGTGTAACTCCGGTTGAGCAGTTCTTC. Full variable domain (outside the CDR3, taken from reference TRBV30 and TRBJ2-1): SQTIHQWPATLVQPVGSPLSLECTVEGTSNPNLYWYRQAAGRGLQLLFYSVGIGQISSEVPQNLSASRPQDRQFILSSKKLLLSDSGFYLCAWSVTPVEQFFGPGTRLTVL.

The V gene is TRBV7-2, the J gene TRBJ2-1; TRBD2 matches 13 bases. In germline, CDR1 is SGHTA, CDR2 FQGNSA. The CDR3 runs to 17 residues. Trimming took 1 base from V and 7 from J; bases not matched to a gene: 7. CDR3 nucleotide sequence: TGTGCCAGCAGCTTAGAGAGTGGACTAGCGGGGGTTAATGAGCAGTTCTTC. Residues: CASSLESGLAGVNEQFF.

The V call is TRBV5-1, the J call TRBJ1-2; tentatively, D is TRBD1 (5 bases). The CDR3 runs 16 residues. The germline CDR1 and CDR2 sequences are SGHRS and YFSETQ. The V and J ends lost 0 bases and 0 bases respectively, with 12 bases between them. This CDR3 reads CASSLEGPRTNYGYTF. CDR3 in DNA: TGCGCCAGCAGCTTGGAGGGGCCAAGAACTAACTATGGCTACACCTTC.

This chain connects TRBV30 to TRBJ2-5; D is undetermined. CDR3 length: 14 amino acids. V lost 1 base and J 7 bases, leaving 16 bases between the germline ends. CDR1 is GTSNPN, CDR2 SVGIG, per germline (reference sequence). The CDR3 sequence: CAWSGQKLSRTQYF. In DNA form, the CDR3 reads TGTGCCTGGAGTGGCCAAAAGCTTAGTCGGACCCAGTACTTC.

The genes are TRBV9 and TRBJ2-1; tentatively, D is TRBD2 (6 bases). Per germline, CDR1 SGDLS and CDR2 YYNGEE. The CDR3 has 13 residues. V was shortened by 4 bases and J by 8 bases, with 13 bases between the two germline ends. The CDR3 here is CASSLRLVDEQFF. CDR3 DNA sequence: TGTGCCAGCAGCCTCCGACTAGTAGATGAGCAGTTCTTC.

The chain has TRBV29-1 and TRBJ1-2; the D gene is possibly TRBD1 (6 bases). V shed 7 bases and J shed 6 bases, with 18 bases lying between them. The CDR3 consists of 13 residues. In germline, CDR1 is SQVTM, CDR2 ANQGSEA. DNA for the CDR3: TGCAGCGCCCCGTCCGGGGGCGCGAATGGCTACACCTTC. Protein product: CSAPSGGANGYTF.

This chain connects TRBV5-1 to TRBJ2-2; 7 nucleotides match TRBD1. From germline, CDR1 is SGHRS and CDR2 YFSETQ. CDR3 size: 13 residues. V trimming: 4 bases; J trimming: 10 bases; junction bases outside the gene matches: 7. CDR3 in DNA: TGCGCCAGCAGCCAGGAACAGGGGTTGGAGCTGTTTTTT. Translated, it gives CASSQEQGLELFF.

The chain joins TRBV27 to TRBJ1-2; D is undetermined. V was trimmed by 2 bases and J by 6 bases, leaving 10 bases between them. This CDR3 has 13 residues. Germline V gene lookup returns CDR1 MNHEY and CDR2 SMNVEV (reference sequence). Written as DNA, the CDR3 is TGTGCCAGCAGTTTACGGTCCGGAAATGGCTACACCTTC. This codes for CASSLRSGNGYTF.

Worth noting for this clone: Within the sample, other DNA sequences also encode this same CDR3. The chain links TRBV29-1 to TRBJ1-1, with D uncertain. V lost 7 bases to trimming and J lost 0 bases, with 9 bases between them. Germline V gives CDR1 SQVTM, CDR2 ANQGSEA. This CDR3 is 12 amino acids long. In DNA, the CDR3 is TGCAGCGGCACCTCAGTGAACACTGAAGCTTTCTTT. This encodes CSGTSVNTEAFF.

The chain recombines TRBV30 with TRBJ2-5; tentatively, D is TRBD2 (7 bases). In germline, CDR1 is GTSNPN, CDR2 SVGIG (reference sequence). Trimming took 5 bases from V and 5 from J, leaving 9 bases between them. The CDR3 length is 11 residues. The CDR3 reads CAWEGGETQYF. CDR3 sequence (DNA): TGTGCCTGGGAGGGGGGGGAGACCCAGTACTTC.

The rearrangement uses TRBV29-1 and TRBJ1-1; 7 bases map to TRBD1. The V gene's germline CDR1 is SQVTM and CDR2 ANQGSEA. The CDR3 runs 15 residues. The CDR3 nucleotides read TGCAAATGTTTAAGGGACAGTGGGATGAACACTGAAGCTTTCTTT. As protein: CKCLRDSGMNTEAFF.

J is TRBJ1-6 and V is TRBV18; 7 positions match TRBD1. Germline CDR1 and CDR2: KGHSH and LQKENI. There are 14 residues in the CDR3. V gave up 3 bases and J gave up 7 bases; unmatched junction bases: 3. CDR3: CASSPTGANSPLHF. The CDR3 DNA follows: TGTGCCAGCTCACCCACAGGGGCCAATTCACCCCTCCACTTT.

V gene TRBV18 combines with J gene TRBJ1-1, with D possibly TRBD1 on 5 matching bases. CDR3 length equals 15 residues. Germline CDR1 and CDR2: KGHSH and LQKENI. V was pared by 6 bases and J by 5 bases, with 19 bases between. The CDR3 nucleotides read TGTGCCAGCTCCCCAGATCAGGGTAGAAGGACTGAAGCTTTCTTT. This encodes CASSPDQGRRTEAFF.

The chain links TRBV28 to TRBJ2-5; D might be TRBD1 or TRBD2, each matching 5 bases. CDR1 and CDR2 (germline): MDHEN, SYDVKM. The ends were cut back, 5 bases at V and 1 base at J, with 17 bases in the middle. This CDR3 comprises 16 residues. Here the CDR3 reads CASSPIDLGGQETQYF. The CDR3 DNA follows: TGTGCCAGCAGTCCTATCGACCTTGGGGGCCAAGAGACCCAGTACTTC.

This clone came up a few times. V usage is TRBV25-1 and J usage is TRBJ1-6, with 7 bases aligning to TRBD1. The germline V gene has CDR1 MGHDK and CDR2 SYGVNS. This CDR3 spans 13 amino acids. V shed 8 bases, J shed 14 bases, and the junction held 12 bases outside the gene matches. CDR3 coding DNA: TGTGCCAGCGAAGGGAGGGGGCTGACGGCCCTCCACTTT. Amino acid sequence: CASEGRGLTALHF.

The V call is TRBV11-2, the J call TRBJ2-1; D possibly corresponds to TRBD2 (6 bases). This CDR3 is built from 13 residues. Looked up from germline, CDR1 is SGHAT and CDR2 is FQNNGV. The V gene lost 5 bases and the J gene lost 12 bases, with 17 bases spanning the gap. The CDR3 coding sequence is TGTGCCAGCAGCCCACAAACGGGAGTTGGGCAGTTCTTC. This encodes CASSPQTGVGQFF.

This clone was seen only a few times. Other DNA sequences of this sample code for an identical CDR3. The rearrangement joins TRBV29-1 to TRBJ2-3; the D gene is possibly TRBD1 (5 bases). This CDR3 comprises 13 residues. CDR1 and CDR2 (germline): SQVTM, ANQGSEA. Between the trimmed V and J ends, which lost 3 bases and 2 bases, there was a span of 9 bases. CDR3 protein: CSVEGRSTDTQYF. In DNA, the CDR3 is TGCAGCGTTGAGGGGCGGTCCACAGATACGCAGTATTTT.

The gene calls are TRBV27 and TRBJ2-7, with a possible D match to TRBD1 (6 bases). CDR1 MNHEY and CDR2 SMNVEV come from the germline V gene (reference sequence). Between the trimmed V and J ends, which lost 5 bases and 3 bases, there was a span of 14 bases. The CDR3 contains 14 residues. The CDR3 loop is CASSPVGGSYEQYF. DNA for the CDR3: TGTGCCAGCAGTCCCGTAGGGGGAAGCTACGAGCAGTACTTC.

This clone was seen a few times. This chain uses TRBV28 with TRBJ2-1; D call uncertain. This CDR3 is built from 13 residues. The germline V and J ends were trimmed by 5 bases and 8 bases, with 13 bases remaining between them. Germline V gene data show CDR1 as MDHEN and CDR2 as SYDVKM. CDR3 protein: CASSVTGRHEQFF. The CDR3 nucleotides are TGTGCCAGCAGTGTTACCGGACGGCATGAGCAGTTCTTC.

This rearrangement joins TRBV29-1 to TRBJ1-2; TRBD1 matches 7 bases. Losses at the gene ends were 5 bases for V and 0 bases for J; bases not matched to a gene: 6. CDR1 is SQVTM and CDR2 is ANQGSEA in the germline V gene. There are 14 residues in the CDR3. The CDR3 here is CSVFRTGTNYGYTF. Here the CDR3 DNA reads TGCAGCGTTTTCCGGACAGGAACTAACTATGGCTACACCTTC.

The CDR3 region has the DNA TGTGCCTGGAGTCCCGAGTTCTCCAGGTCTCGGGCTGAAGCTTTCTTT. Amino acid sequence: CAWSPEFSRSRAEAFF. This chain connects TRBV30 to TRBJ1-1; D is unresolved. The CDR3 has 16 residues. Germline CDR1 GTSNPN, CDR2 SVGIG (reference sequence). V shed 2 bases and J shed 6 bases, with 22 bases lying between them.

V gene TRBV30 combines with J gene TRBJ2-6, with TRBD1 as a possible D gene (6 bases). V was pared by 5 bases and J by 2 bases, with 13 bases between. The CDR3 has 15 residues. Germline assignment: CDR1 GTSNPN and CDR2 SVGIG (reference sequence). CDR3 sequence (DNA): TGTGCCTGGGTACAGGGCAGGGCTGGGGCCAACGTCCTGACTTTC. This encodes CAWVQGRAGANVLTF.

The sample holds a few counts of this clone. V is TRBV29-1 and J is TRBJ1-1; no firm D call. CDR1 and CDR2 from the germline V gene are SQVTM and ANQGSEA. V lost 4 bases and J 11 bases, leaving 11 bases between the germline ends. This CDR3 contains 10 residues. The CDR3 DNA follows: TGCAGCGTTGCACTCCCGAGGGCTTTCTTT. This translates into CSVALPRAFF.

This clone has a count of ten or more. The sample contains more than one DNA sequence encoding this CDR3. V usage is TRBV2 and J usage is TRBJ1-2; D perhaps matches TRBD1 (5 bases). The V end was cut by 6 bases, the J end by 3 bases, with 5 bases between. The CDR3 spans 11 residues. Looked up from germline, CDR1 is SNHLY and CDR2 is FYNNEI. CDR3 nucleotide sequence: TGTGCCAGCAGGGGGGACTATGGCTACACCTTC. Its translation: CASRGDYGYTF.

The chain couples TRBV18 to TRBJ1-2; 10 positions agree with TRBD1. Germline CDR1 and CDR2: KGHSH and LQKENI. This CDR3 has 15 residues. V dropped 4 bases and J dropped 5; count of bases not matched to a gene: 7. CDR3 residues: CASSRGGTGVYGYTF. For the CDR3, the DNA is TGTGCCAGCTCACGTGGTGGGACAGGGGTTTATGGCTACACCTTC. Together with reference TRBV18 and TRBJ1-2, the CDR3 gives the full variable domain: NAGVMQNPRHLVRRRGQEARLRCSPMKGHSHVYWYRQLPEEGLKFMVYLQKENIIDESGMPKERFSAEFPKEGPSILRIQQVVRGDSAAYFCASSRGGTGVYGYTFGSGTRLTVV.

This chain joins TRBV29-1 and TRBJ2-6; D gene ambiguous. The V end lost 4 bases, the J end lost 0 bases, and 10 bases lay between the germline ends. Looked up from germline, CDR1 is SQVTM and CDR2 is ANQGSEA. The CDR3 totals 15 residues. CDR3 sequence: CSVAKRLSGANVLTF. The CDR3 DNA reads TGCAGCGTTGCCAAAAGACTCTCTGGGGCCAACGTCCTGACTTTC.

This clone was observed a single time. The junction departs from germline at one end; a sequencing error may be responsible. CDR3 DNA: TGCGCCAGCAGCACCGGACAGGGGGGGCTGTTTTTT. Encoded protein: CASSTGQGGLFF. V usage is TRBV5-1 and J usage is TRBJ2-2; 10 bases are a match to TRBD1. Germline V lookup: CDR1 SGHRS, CDR2 YFSETQ. The CDR3 covers 12 residues.

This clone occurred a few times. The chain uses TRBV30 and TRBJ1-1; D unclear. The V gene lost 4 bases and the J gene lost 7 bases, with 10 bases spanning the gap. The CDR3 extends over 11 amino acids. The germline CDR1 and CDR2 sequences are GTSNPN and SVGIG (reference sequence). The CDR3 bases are TGTGCCTGGACCACCCACCTTGAAGCTTTCTTT. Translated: CAWTTHLEAFF. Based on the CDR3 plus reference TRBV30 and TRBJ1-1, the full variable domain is SQTIHQWPATLVQPVGSPLSLECTVEGTSNPNLYWYRQAAGRGLQLLFYSVGIGQISSEVPQNLSASRPQDRQFILSSKKLLLSDSGFYLCAWTTHLEAFFGQGTRLTVV.